These 28 T cell receptor beta chains were sequenced from one sample in a study of OX40 agonist ivuxolimab in advanced cancers. Here immunoSEQ multiplex PCR was the method, and the copy in TCRdb shows in-frame clones only, minus some. The sample yields approximately 82,000 clones, 80% to 90% seen once. The specimen comprised CD4+ or CD8+ T cells sorted from blood, sampled in a trial of the OX40 agonist ivuxolimab. The source is an adult with an advanced solid tumor such as melanoma, head and neck, liver or kidney cancer.

This chain uses TRBV7-8 with TRBJ2-7; D is uncertain. Germline CDR1 reads SGHVS; CDR2 reads FQNEAQ. Trimming shortened V by 2 bases and J by 2 bases, and 7 bases separated the two germline ends. The CDR3 totals 13 residues. CDR3 residues: CASSLPGPYEQYF. CDR3 in DNA: TGTGCCAGCAGCTTACCCGGCCCCTACGAGCAGTACTTC.

The rearrangement joins TRBV19 to TRBJ2-1; D may be TRBD1 (6 bases). The CDR3 is 15 residues long. V gave up 8 bases and J gave up 0 bases, with 14 bases separating them. Looked up from germline, CDR1 is LNHDA and CDR2 is SQIVND (reference sequence). Here the CDR3 DNA reads TGTGCCAGTGGAAGGGGGACCCTCTCCTACAATGAGCAGTTCTTC. Translation gives CASGRGTLSYNEQFF. The full variable domain, completed using reference TRBV19 and TRBJ2-1, is DGGITQSPKYLFRKEGQNVTLSCEQNLNHDAMYWYRQDPGQGLRLIYYSQIVNDFQKGDIAEGYSVSREKKESFPLTVTSAQKNPTAFYLCASGRGTLSYNEQFFGPGTRLTVL.

The V and J genes are TRBV6-6 and TRBJ1-3, with D unresolved. CDR1 and CDR2 (germline): MNHNY, SVGAGI (reference sequence). There are 14 residues in the CDR3. V was clipped by 6 bases and J by 0 bases, with 9 bases between them. CDR3 sequence: CASSSLRSGNTIYF. CDR3 coding DNA: TGTGCCAGCAGCAGCCTACGCTCTGGAAACACCATATATTTT.

The gene calls are TRBV27 and TRBJ2-7; D tentatively reads TRBD1 or TRBD2 (5 bases each). The CDR3 length is 12 residues. Between the trimmed V and J ends, which lost 8 bases and 3 bases, there was a span of 11 bases. Germline V gene data show CDR1 as MNHEY and CDR2 as SMNVEV (reference sequence). The CDR3 loop is CASGGSGYEQYF. The CDR3 DNA sequence: TGTGCCAGCGGGGGATCGGGCTACGAGCAGTACTTC.

This sequence joins TRBV7-2 and TRBJ2-5; the D gene could be TRBD1 or TRBD2 (5 bases each). V dropped 1 base and J dropped 5 bases, with 11 bases sitting between them. In germline, CDR1 is SGHTA, CDR2 FQGNSA. This CDR3 is built from 14 residues. The CDR3 loop reads CASSLERGGETQYF. CDR3 in DNA: TGTGCCAGCAGCTTAGAGAGGGGCGGGGAGACCCAGTACTTC.

This chain joins TRBV2 and TRBJ2-2, with D possibly TRBD2 on 6 matching bases. The V gene lost 8 bases and the J gene lost 3 bases, with 16 bases spanning the gap. The germline V gene encodes CDR1 SNHLY and CDR2 FYNNEI. The CDR3 covers 15 residues. The CDR3 loop is CASGLVRDDTGELFF. CDR3 nucleotide sequence: TGTGCCAGCGGCCTGGTGCGGGACGACACCGGGGAGCTGTTTTTT.

The V and J genes are TRBV19 and TRBJ2-5; 8 bases are a match to TRBD2. Looked up from germline, CDR1 is LNHDA and CDR2 is SQIVND (reference sequence). CDR3 size: 16 residues. J was trimmed by 2 bases and V by 5 bases; bases with no gene match: 10. This CDR3 is CASSPRGGQPQETQYF. The CDR3, as DNA: TGTGCCAGTAGTCCCCGGGGGGGGCAACCGCAAGAGACCCAGTACTTC.

The chain has TRBV12-5 and TRBJ1-1; TRBD1 agrees at 11 bases. This CDR3 region has 14 residues. J was trimmed by 7 bases and V by 6 bases; bases with no gene match: 7. Germline V gene lookup returns CDR1 LGHNT and CDR2 FRNRAP. CDR3 sequence: CASGPGQGAIEAFF. Written as DNA, the CDR3 is TGTGCTAGTGGACCCGGACAGGGGGCCATTGAAGCTTTCTTT.

The V and J genes are TRBV10-3 and TRBJ2-7; TRBD2 agrees at 12 bases. The CDR3 consists of 17 residues. V was clipped by 0 bases and J by 2 bases; unmatched bases: 5. Germline CDR1 reads ENHRY; CDR2 reads SYGVKD. The CDR3 region has the DNA TGTGCCATCAGTGAGTCAAGTCTAGCGGGAGGGGCCTACGAGCAGTACTTC. Protein: CAISESSLAGGAYEQYF.

The gene calls are TRBV7-7 and TRBJ2-1; possible D gene TRBD2, 6 bases. The V end lost 2 bases, the J end lost 4 bases, and 12 bases lay between the germline ends. The V gene's germline CDR1 is SSHAT and CDR2 FNYEAQ (reference sequence). This CDR3 has 15 amino acids. The CDR3 loop is CASSLFRTTYNEQFF. The CDR3 DNA is TGTGCCAGCAGCTTATTCCGGACTACTTACAATGAGCAGTTCTTC.

The chain has TRBV28 and TRBJ1-1; no clear D. The V end lost 9 bases, the J end lost 11 bases, and 16 bases lay between the germline ends. This CDR3 contains 11 residues. Germline CDR1 reads MDHEN; CDR2 reads SYDVKM. This CDR3 is CASNRAGGAFF. The DNA for the CDR3 is TGTGCCAGTAACCGGGCTGGCGGGGCTTTCTTT.

The sample holds one count of this clone. The chain uses TRBV7-2 and TRBJ1-2; TRBD1 matches at 8 bases. Germline V lookup: CDR1 SGHTA, CDR2 FQGNSA. The CDR3 has 15 amino acids. The junction had 9 bases not matched to a gene; V was cut back by 5 bases and J by 4 bases. This CDR3 is CASSVLTGDGYGYTF. For the CDR3, the DNA is TGTGCCAGCAGCGTCCTGACAGGGGATGGCTATGGCTACACCTTC.

This sequence joins TRBV5-6 and TRBJ2-7; TRBD1 matches 7 bases. This CDR3 contains 15 residues. Germline CDR1 and CDR2: SGHDT and YYEEEE. Trimming removed 0 bases from V and 4 bases from J; junction bases left unmatched: 7. CDR3 nucleotides: TGTGCCAGCAGCTTGGTCGGACAGGAACTATACGAGCAGTACTTC. This codes for CASSLVGQELYEQYF. The complete variable domain, with remaining parts taken from reference TRBV5-6 and TRBJ2-7, reads DAGVTQSPTHLIKTRGQQVTLRCSPKSGHDTVSWYQQALGQGPQFIFQYYEEEERQRGNFPDRFSGHQFPNYSSELNVNALLLGDSALYLCASSLVGQELYEQYFGPGTRLTVT.

The V and J genes are TRBV19 and TRBJ1-6, with D tentatively TRBD1 (6 bases). The CDR3 runs to 15 residues. Trimming pared 5 bases from V and 5 bases from J, leaving 13 bases between. Germline V gene lookup returns CDR1 LNHDA and CDR2 SQIVND (reference sequence). The CDR3 DNA is TGTGCCAGTAGTTACGACAGGACCAATAATTCACCCCTCCACTTT. This encodes CASSYDRTNNSPLHF.

This rearrangement joins TRBV2 to TRBJ1-5; possible D gene TRBD1, 5 bases. This CDR3 has 14 residues. V shed 7 bases and J shed 5 bases, with 15 bases lying between them. In germline, CDR1 is SNHLY, CDR2 FYNNEI. CDR3 coding DNA: TGTGCCAGCAAGGAAGACAGATTCTATCAGCCCCAGCATTTT. Translating gives CASKEDRFYQPQHF.

V gene TRBV14 combines with J gene TRBJ1-6; 7 nucleotides line up with TRBD1. The germline V gene has CDR1 SGHDN and CDR2 FVKESK. With 6 bases clipped from V and 9 bases from J, the junction kept 11 bases outside the gene matches. The length of the CDR3 is 15 residues. The CDR3 DNA reads as TGTGCCAGCAGGCTGCGACAGGGAAAAGGTTCACCCCTCCACTTT. Translating it yields CASRLRQGKGSPLHF.

The genes are TRBV10-3 and TRBJ1-5, with D unresolved. V was pared by 6 bases and J by 4 bases, with 13 bases between. The CDR3 spans 14 residues. CDR1 ENHRY and CDR2 SYGVKD come from the germline V gene. The CDR3 protein is CAISADALNQPQHF. The CDR3 nucleotides read TGTGCCATCAGCGCGGACGCACTTAATCAGCCCCAGCATTTT.

V is TRBV5-1 and J is TRBJ2-5; 7 nucleotides match TRBD1. Germline V gene sequence: CDR1 SGHRS, CDR2 YFSETQ. After removal of 7 bases from V and 0 bases from J, the junction contained 9 bases not matched to a gene. This CDR3 contains 15 residues. The CDR3 loop reads CASRRQGVYQETQYF. For the CDR3, the DNA is TGCGCCAGCCGGAGGCAGGGGGTATACCAAGAGACCCAGTACTTC.

The chain couples TRBV19 to TRBJ1-4; tentative D call: TRBD1 (6 bases). CDR1 is LNHDA, CDR2 SQIVND, per germline (reference sequence). The V gene lost 7 bases and the J gene lost 7 bases, with 16 bases spanning the gap. The CDR3 has 14 residues. This chain's CDR3 is CASTLRGGREKLFF. CDR3 DNA sequence: TGTGCCAGTACCTTGAGAGGGGGTCGTGAAAAACTGTTTTTT. The full variable domain, completed using reference TRBV19 and TRBJ1-4, is DGGITQSPKYLFRKEGQNVTLSCEQNLNHDAMYWYRQDPGQGLRLIYYSQIVNDFQKGDIAEGYSVSREKKESFPLTVTSAQKNPTAFYLCASTLRGGREKLFFGSGTQLSVL.

This chain joins TRBV6-5 and TRBJ2-1, with TRBD2 matching 10 bases. The junction had 5 bases not matched to a gene; V was cut back by 2 bases and J by 4 bases. Germline CDR1 is MNHEY and CDR2 is SVGAGI. The CDR3 totals 16 residues. In DNA form, the CDR3 reads TGTGCCAGCAGTTACGCCGGGACTAGCGTGTACAATGAGCAGTTCTTC. This encodes CASSYAGTSVYNEQFF.

The chain recombines TRBV2 with TRBJ2-1, with D unresolved. The V gene lost 7 bases and the J gene lost 2 bases, with 12 bases spanning the gap. Germline lookup yields CDR1 SNHLY and CDR2 FYNNEI. This CDR3 has 14 residues. The CDR3 DNA reads as TGTGCCAGCACTTCTGAGTCGGCCTACAATGAGCAGTTCTTC. Translated: CASTSESAYNEQFF.

The rearrangement uses TRBV7-2 and TRBJ1-5, with no clear D. Germline V lookup: CDR1 SGHTA, CDR2 FQGNSA. V was pared by 1 base and J by 9 bases, with 7 bases between. CDR3 length equals 12 residues. CDR3 sequence: CASSLERRPQHF. CDR3 coding DNA: TGTGCCAGCAGCTTAGAGCGTCGGCCCCAGCATTTT.

This clone was observed a few times. This rearrangement joins TRBV7-9 to TRBJ1-6; 7 bases align to TRBD1. The germline V gene has CDR1 SEHNR and CDR2 FQNEAQ (reference sequence). The J segment lost 8 bases and the V segment lost 1 base, leaving 2 bases of the junction unmatched. The CDR3 totals 14 residues. CDR3 sequence: CASSLGGGDSPLHF. The CDR3 DNA reads TGTGCCAGCAGCTTAGGAGGGGGCGATTCACCCCTCCACTTT.

V usage is TRBV5-4 and J usage is TRBJ1-2; TRBD1 aligns across 8 bases. Losses at the gene ends were 4 bases for V and 2 bases for J; bases not matched to a gene: 7. The CDR3 covers 15 residues. From germline, CDR1 is SGHNT and CDR2 YYREEE (reference sequence). The CDR3: CASSVRQGTNYGYTF. The CDR3 nucleotides read TGTGCCAGCAGCGTCAGACAGGGGACCAACTATGGCTACACCTTC. Full variable domain (outside the CDR3, taken from reference TRBV5-4 and TRBJ1-2): ETGVTQSPTHLIKTRGQQVTLRCSSQSGHNTVSWYQQALGQGPQFIFQYYREEENGRGNFPPRFSGLQFPNYSSELNVNALELDDSALYLCASSVRQGTNYGYTFGSGTRLTVV.

The chain joins TRBV28 to TRBJ2-7; D perhaps matches TRBD2 (6 bases). The CDR3 is 15 amino acids. V lost 5 bases, J lost 0 bases, and 14 bases lay in between. Germline CDR1 is MDHEN and CDR2 is SYDVKM. The chain's CDR3 is CASSLDHGGSYEQYF. CDR3 DNA: TGTGCCAGCAGTCTAGACCACGGGGGCTCCTACGAGCAGTACTTC. Filled out from reference TRBV28 and TRBJ2-7, the complete variable domain reads DVKVTQSSRYLVKRTGEKVFLECVQDMDHENMFWYRQDPGLGLRLIYFSYDVKMKEKGDIPEGYSVSREKKERFSLILESASTNQTSMYLCASSLDHGGSYEQYFGPGTRLTVT.

The chain uses TRBV5-4 and TRBJ1-1; D not certain. The CDR3 has 15 residues. Trimming pared 4 bases from V and 1 base from J, leaving 14 bases between. From germline, CDR1 is SGHNT and CDR2 YYREEE (reference sequence). CDR3 residues: CASSRRAGKNTEAFF. DNA for the CDR3: TGTGCCAGCAGCCGGAGGGCTGGAAAGAACACTGAAGCTTTCTTT.

The chain couples TRBV5-4 to TRBJ1-4, with D tentatively TRBD1 (5 bases). The CDR3 consists of 16 residues. With 2 bases removed from V and 0 bases from J, the gap between germline ends came to 11 bases. Per the germline V gene, CDR1 is SGHNT and CDR2 is YYREEE (reference sequence). The DNA for the CDR3 is TGTGCCAGCAGCTTTGACAGCTCTGCAACTAATGAAAAACTGTTTTTT. Translating it yields CASSFDSSATNEKLFF.

This clone was observed a few times. In the same sample, other DNA sequences code for this CDR3. The V and J genes are TRBV10-2 and TRBJ1-2; D perhaps matches TRBD1 (6 bases). The V end lost 9 bases, the J end lost 2 bases, and 13 bases lay between the germline ends. Germline CDR1 WSHSY, CDR2 SAAADI. This CDR3 region has 13 residues. The DNA of the CDR3 is TGCGCCAGTACGAGGAGGGGGAACTATGGCTACACCTTC. It specifies CASTRRGNYGYTF.